This TCR beta chain was observed in a study of cytomegalovirus exposure and HLA in healthy donors. For the study at large: Inside one of the first data releases sat some 93 million unique TCRs taken from HLA-typed donors. Overall study findings and caveats: Rarity marked most TCR sequences, yet some public TCRs occurred in many donors. Most subjects had HLA-A and HLA-B alleles reportedly predicted accurately by TCR beta sequences.

Note on this clone: Its antigen is undetermined.

CDR1 KGHSH and CDR2 LQKENI come from the germline V gene. Trimming took off 3 bases at V and 3 bases at J, with 17 bases between the two ends. This CDR3 is 16 amino acids long. Amplification used 60 Vbeta primers and 13 Jbeta primers. The repertoire was sequenced with immunoSEQ multiplex PCR; TCRdb's copy has only in-frame clones and lacks some. The table has about 140,000 clones, about 77% seen once. The chain is built from TRBV18 and TRBJ1-1; D possibly corresponds to TRBD1 (5 bases). The origin of this receptor is a male donor in good health and CMV-seronegative. The specimen sequenced was PBMCs. The CDR3 reads CASSPRQGSRDTEAFF. The CDR3 DNA follows: TGTGCCAGCTCACCCAGGCAGGGCTCCAGGGACACTGAAGCTTTCTTT.